This is a list of T cell receptor beta chains from one sample in a study of OX40 agonist ivuxolimab in advanced cancers. Clones were read by immunoSEQ multiplex PCR, and TCRdb kept only the in-frame ones, dropping some. The sample holds tens of thousands of clones, about 87% seen once. Specimen: CD4+ or CD8+ T cells sorted from blood, collected in a trial of the OX40 agonist ivuxolimab. These receptors all stem from an adult with an advanced solid tumor such as melanoma, head and neck, liver or kidney cancer. Each CDR3 is given with its conserved first and last residue. Fields, in order: clone size, J gene, V gene, D gene, CDR3 protein, CDR3 DNA. The D gene is left open where the match is weak. A row's size may be missing; if present it is once, few, many or a size class.

>.|TRBJ2-5|TRBV11-2|TRBD1
CASSMDRPGTQYF
TGTGCCAGCAGCATGGACAGGCCCGGGACCCAGTACTTC
>once|TRBJ1-4|TRBV6-5|TRBD1
CASSVNRRDSWIF
TGTGCCAGCAGTGTAAACCGCCGGGACAGTTGGATTTTT
>.|TRBJ2-3|TRBV29-1|TRBD1
CSVGQGAWDTQYF
TGCAGCGTTGGCCAGGGGGCTTGGGATACGCAGTATTTT
>.|TRBJ1-4|TRBV28|.
CASSLGPRIEKLFF
TGTGCCAGCAGTTTGGGCCCGCGGATTGAAAAACTGTTTTTT
>.|TRBJ1-5|TRBV4-3|.
CASSQTRAIFGQPQHF
TGCGCCAGCAGCCAGACCCGGGCAATATTTGGACAGCCCCAGCATTTT
>.|TRBJ2-1|TRBV5-4|TRBD2
CASSPRGAGAYNEQFF
TGTGCCAGCAGCCCCCGGGGAGCGGGGGCCTACAATGAGCAGTTCTTC
>.|TRBJ1-5|TRBV6-5|TRBD1
CASSTQGEQPQHF
TGTGCCAGCAGCACACAGGGGGAGCAGCCCCAGCATTTT
>.|TRBJ2-1|TRBV14|.
CASSLHNEQFF
TGTGCCAGCAGCCTTCACAATGAGCAGTTCTTC
>.|TRBJ1-2|TRBV28|.
CASSLWQNYGYTF
TGTGCCAGCAGTTTGTGGCAGAACTATGGCTACACCTTC
>.|TRBJ1-1|TRBV19|.
CASSISGAGNTEAFF
TGTGCCAGTAGTATAAGTGGGGCTGGGAACACTGAAGCTTTCTTT
>.|TRBJ2-7|TRBV19|.
CASSGQFQYEQYF
TGTGCCAGTAGCGGACAGTTTCAGTACGAGCAGTACTTC
>.|TRBJ1-2|TRBV5-8|.
CASSRNRGVHGYTF
TGTGCCAGCAGCCGAAATAGGGGAGTCCATGGCTACACCTTC
>.|TRBJ1-6|TRBV7-9|.
CASSRGPVPIDSPLHF
TGTGCCAGCAGCCGCGGCCCGGTTCCGATAGATTCACCCCTCCACTTT
>few|TRBJ2-2|TRBV7-2|.
CASSLVTRNTGELFF
TGTGCCAGCAGCTTAGTTACGCGCAACACCGGGGAGCTGTTTTTT
>.|TRBJ2-2|TRBV7-2|TRBD2
CASSLASGSRNTGELFF
TGTGCCAGCAGCTTAGCTAGCGGGAGTCGGAACACCGGGGAGCTGTTTTTT
>.|TRBJ2-3|TRBV5-8|TRBD2
CASSLGERETDTQYF
TGTGCCAGCAGCTTGGGCGAGCGGGAGACAGATACGCAGTATTTT
>.|TRBJ2-2|TRBV7-8|TRBD2
CASSLKGGRGLGELFF
TGTGCCAGCAGCTTAAAGGGCGGGAGGGGACTCGGGGAGCTGTTTTTT
>few|TRBJ2-7|TRBV6-5|.
CASSERETSYEQYF
TGTGCCAGCTCAGAGAGGGAGACCTCCTACGAGCAGTACTTC
>.|TRBJ1-3|TRBV21-1|.
CASNEGPMWTFSGNTIYF
TGTGCCAGCAATGAGGGACCCATGTGGACCTTCTCTGGAAACACCATATATTTT
>.|TRBJ2-7|TRBV28|.
CASSLSTLEQYF
TGTGCCAGCAGTTTAAGTACTCTGGAGCAGTACTTC
>.|TRBJ2-7|TRBV27|.
CASSLSAGLGDEQYF
TGTGCCAGCAGTTTATCGGCGGGGCTCGGCGACGAGCAGTACTTC
>once|TRBJ1-1|TRBV7-9|TRBD1
CASSSSPGTGGTEAFF
TGTGCCAGCAGCTCTAGTCCCGGGACAGGGGGCACTGAAGCTTTCTTT
>.|TRBJ2-3|TRBV6-5|.
CASSYWGSPTDTQYF
TGTGCCAGCAGTTACTGGGGATCTCCCACAGATACGCAGTATTTT
>.|TRBJ2-4|TRBV20-1|.
CSAPLRQIQYF
TGCAGTGCTCCCCTACGCCAGATTCAGTACTTC
>.|TRBJ2-5|TRBV5-1|.
CASSFLTGNQETQYF
TGCGCCAGCAGCTTTTTAACGGGAAACCAAGAGACCCAGTACTTC
>.|TRBJ2-1|TRBV5-4|TRBD2
CASSRQSGSRYNEQFF
TGTGCCAGCAGCCGGCAGAGCGGGAGTCGATACAATGAGCAGTTCTTC
>.|TRBJ1-6|TRBV28|.
CASSLLPKNSPLHF
TGTGCCAGCAGTTTATTACCGAAGAATTCACCCCTCCACTTT
>.|TRBJ2-3|TRBV4-2|TRBD2
CASSREISGRVGDTQYF
TGTGCCAGCAGCCGGGAGATTAGCGGGAGAGTAGGAGATACGCAGTATTTT
>.|TRBJ1-5|TRBV6-5|.
CASTLGVYSNQPQHF
TGTGCCAGCACCTTAGGCGTATATAGCAATCAGCCCCAGCATTTT
>.|TRBJ2-2|TRBV11-3|TRBD2
CASSPGLADTGELFF
TGTGCCAGCAGCCCGGGACTAGCGGACACCGGGGAGCTGTTTTTT
>few|TRBJ1-5|TRBV5-1|TRBD1
CASSLGQGAWQPQHF
TGCGCCAGCAGCCTGGGACAGGGGGCTTGGCAGCCCCAGCATTTT